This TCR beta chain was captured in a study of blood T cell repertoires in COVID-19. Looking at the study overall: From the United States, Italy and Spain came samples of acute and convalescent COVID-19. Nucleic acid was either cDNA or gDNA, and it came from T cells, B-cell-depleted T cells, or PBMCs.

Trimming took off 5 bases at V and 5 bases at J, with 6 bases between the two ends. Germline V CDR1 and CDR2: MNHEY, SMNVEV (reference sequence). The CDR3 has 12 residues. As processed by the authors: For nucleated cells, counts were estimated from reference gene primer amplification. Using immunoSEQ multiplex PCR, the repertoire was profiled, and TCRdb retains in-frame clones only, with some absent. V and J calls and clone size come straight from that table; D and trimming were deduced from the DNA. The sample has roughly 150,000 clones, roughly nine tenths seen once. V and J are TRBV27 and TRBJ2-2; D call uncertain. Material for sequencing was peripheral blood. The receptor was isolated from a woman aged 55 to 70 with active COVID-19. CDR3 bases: TGTGCCAGCAGTCCCTTGACCGGGGAGCTGTTTTTT. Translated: CASSPLTGELFF.